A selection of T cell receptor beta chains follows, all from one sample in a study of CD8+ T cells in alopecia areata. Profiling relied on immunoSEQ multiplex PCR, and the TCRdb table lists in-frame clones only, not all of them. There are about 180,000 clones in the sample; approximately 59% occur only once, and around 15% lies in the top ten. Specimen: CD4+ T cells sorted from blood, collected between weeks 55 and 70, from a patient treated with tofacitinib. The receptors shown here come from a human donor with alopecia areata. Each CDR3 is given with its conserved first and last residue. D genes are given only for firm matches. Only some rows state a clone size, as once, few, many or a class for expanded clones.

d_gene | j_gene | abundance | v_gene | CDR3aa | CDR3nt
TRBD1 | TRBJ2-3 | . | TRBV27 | CAPPGRDRGPGDTQYF | TGTGCCCCCCCTGGGCGGGACAGGGGGCCAGGAGATACGCAGTATTTT
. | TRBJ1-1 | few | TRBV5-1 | CASSLQGTAFF | TGCGCCAGCAGCCTACAGGGTACGGCTTTCTTT
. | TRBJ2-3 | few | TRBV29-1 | CSVLVPFTDTQYF | TGCAGCGTGCTGGTCCCCTTCACAGATACGCAGTATTTT
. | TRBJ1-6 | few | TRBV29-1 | CSVGEGDSPLHF | TGCAGCGTTGGGGAGGGCGATTCACCCCTCCACTTT
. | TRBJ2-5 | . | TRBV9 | CASSVGTTRETQYF | TGTGCCAGCAGCGTAGGGACCACCCGGGAGACCCAGTACTTC
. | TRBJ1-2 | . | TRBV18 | CASSLAASQRSKGYTF | TGTGCCAGCTCACTCGCAGCCAGTCAACGATCTAAGGGCTACACCTTC
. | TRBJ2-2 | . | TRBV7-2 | CASSLDRPRTGELFF | TGTGCCAGCAGTCTCGACAGGCCGAGGACCGGGGAGCTGTTTTTT
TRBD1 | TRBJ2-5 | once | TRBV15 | CATSSTGGEKTQYF | TGTGCCACCAGCTCAACAGGGGGCGAGAAGACCCAGTACTTC
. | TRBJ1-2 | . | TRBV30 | CAWRTRELIYGYTF | TGTGCCTGGAGGACCCGAGAATTGATCTATGGCTACACCTTC
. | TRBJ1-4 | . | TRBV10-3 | CAISTGSTNEKLFF | TGTGCCATCAGCACAGGGTCAACTAATGAAAAACTGTTTTTT
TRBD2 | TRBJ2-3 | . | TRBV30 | CAWNQAGHTQYF | TGTGCCTGGAATCAAGCGGGACATACGCAGTATTTT
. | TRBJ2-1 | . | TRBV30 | CAWSAQGLPYNEQFF | TGTGCCTGGAGCGCCCAGGGTCTCCCCTACAATGAGCAGTTCTTC
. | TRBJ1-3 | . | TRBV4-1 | CASSQSGQSGGNTIYF | TGCGCCAGCAGCCAATCTGGACAGTCAGGAGGAAACACCATATATTTT
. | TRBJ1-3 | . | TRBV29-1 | CSTDSRLSGNTIYF | TGCAGCACGGACAGTAGACTCTCTGGAAACACCATATATTTT
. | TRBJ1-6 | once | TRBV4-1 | CASSQAGVRYNSPLHF | TGCGCCAGCAGCCAAGCGGGGGTTCGTTATAATTCACCCCTCCACTTT
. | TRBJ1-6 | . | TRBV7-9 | CASSQQQGSPLHF | TGTGCCAGCAGCCAACAACAAGGGTCACCCCTCCACTTT
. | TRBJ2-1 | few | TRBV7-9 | CASSSVHNEQFF | TGTGCCAGCAGCTCCGTTCACAATGAGCAGTTCTTC
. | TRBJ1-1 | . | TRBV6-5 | CASGEGNTEAFF | TGTGCCAGCGGAGAGGGGAACACTGAAGCTTTCTTT
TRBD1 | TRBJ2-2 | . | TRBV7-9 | CARGRQGANTGELFF | TGTGCCAGAGGCCGACAGGGGGCGAACACCGGGGAGCTGTTTTTT
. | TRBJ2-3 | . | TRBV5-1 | CASSDTDTQYF | TGCGCCAGCAGCGACACAGATACGCAGTATTTT
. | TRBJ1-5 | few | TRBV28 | CASSWGNKEPQHF | TGTGCCAGCAGTTGGGGGAATAAGGAGCCCCAGCATTTT
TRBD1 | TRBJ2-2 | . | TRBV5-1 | CASSLDRGTTGELFF | TGCGCCAGCAGCTTGGACAGGGGGACCACCGGGGAGCTGTTTTTT
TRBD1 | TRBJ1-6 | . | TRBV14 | CASSRDRVDNSPLHF | TGTGCCAGCAGCCGCGACAGGGTAGATAATTCACCCCTCCACTTT
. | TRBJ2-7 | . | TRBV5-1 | CASSLNYEQYF | TGCGCCAGCAGCTTGAACTACGAGCAGTACTTC
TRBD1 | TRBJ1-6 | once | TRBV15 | CATSRDVGGQVFYSPLHF | TGTGCCACCAGCAGAGACGTTGGAGGACAGGTTTTCTATTCACCCCTCCACTTT
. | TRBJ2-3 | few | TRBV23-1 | CASSGADTQYF | TGCGCCAGCAGCGGAGCGGATACGCAGTATTTT
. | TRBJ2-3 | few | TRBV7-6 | CASSARLNTDTQYF | TGTGCCAGCAGCGCCCGACTAAACACAGATACGCAGTATTTT
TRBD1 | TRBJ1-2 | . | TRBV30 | CAWRDGTANYGYTF | TGTGCCTGGAGGGACGGGACAGCAAACTATGGCTACACCTTC
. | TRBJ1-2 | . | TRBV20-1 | CRVGSNYGYTF | TGCAGGGTCGGATCTAACTATGGCTACACCTTC
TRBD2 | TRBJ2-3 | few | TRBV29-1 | CSETGLAGLGDTQYF | TGCAGCGAGACAGGACTAGCGGGGCTCGGGGATACGCAGTATTTT
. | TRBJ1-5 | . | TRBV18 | CASSPDADNQPQHF | TGTGCCAGCTCACCGGACGCGGACAATCAGCCCCAGCATTTT
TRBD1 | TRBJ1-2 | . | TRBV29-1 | CSVERTGENYGYTF | TGCAGCGTTGAAAGGACAGGGGAGAACTATGGCTACACCTTC
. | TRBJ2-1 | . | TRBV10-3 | CAISEYGEQFF | TGTGCCATCAGTGAGTACGGTGAGCAGTTCTTC
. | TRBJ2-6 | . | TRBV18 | CASSPGQPVLSGANVLTF | TGTGCCAGCTCACCGGGGCAACCAGTCCTCTCTGGGGCCAACGTCCTGACTTTC
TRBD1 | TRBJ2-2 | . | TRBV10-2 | CASSEPGQGSGELFF | TGCGCCAGCAGTGAGCCGGGACAGGGGTCCGGGGAGCTGTTTTTT
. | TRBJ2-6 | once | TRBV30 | CAWRRGAGANVLTF | TGTGCCTGGCGCAGGGGAGCTGGGGCCAACGTCCTGACTTTC
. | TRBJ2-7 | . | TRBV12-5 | CASRSGLIYEQYF | TGTGCTAGTCGCTCGGGACTTATCTACGAGCAGTACTTC
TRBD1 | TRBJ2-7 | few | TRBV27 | CASSFGTGAPQYF | TGTGCCAGCAGTTTCGGGACAGGGGCTCCGCAGTACTTC
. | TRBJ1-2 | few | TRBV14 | CASSQASPGYTF | TGTGCCAGCAGCCAAGCATCCCCGGGCTACACCTTC
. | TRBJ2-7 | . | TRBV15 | CATSEMGQWARDEQYF | TGTGCCACCAGCGAAATGGGACAATGGGCAAGGGACGAGCAGTACTTC
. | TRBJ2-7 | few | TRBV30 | CAWRAVSSYEQYF | TGTGCCTGGAGGGCGGTCAGCTCCTACGAGCAGTACTTC
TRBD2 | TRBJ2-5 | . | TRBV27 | CASSSRFAGGQGTQYF | TGTGCCAGCAGCTCCAGATTCGCGGGGGGCCAGGGGACCCAGTACTTC
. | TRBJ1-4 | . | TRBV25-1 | CASSSNRRLFF | TGTGCCAGCAGTTCAAACAGGAGACTGTTTTTT
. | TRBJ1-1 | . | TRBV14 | CASSQVSGTEAFF | TGTGCCAGCAGCCAGGTTAGTGGCACTGAAGCTTTCTTT
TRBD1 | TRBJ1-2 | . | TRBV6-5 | CASRYGDRGLGDYTF | TGTGCCAGCCGCTACGGGGACAGGGGGCTTGGAGACTACACCTTC
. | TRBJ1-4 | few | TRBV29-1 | CSVDPLDSNEKLFF | TGCAGCGTTGACCCGCTCGACAGTAATGAAAAACTGTTTTTT
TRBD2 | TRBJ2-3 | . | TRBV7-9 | CASSSLAGASTDTQYF | TGTGCCAGCAGCTCCCTAGCGGGGGCTAGCACAGATACGCAGTATTTT
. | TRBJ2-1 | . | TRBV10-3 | CAISESGGNEQFF | TGTGCCATCAGTGAGTCAGGGGGCAATGAGCAGTTCTTC
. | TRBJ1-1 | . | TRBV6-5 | CASTERGEAFF | TGTGCCAGCACAGAGCGAGGGGAAGCTTTCTTT
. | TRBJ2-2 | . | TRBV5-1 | CASSSIGLNTGELFF | TGCGCCAGCAGTTCGATAGGGTTGAACACCGGGGAGCTGTTTTTT
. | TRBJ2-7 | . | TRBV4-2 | CASSHPGTGGYEQYF | TGTGCCAGCAGCCACCCCGGGACCGGTGGCTACGAGCAGTACTTC
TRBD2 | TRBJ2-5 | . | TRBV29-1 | CSVEERGLRETQYF | TGCAGCGTTGAAGAGCGGGGGTTAAGGGAGACCCAGTACTTC
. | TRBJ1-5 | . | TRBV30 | CAWSGRSSQPQHF | TGTGCCTGGAGCGGAAGGAGTAGTCAGCCCCAGCATTTT
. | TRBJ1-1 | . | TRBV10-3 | CAIRETVNTEAFF | TGTGCCATCAGGGAGACAGTGAACACTGAAGCTTTCTTT
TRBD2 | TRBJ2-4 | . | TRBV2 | CSAGLAGKNIQYF | TGTTCGGCGGGGCTAGCGGGTAAAAACATTCAGTACTTC
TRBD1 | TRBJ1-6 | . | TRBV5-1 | CASSLGQGAHSPLHF | TGCGCCAGCAGCTTGGGCCAGGGGGCACATTCACCCCTCCACTTT
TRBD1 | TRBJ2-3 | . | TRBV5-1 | CASSLEGRQGRNTDTQYF | TGCGCCAGCAGCTTGGAGGGTAGACAGGGGAGGAACACAGATACGCAGTATTTT
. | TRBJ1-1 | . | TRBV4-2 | CASSQEGRGQPEAFF | TGTGCCAGCAGCCAAGAGGGCCGAGGACAGCCGGAAGCTTTCTTT
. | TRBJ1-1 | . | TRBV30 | CAWSVRGREAFF | TGTGCCTGGAGTGTACGTGGGAGGGAAGCTTTCTTT